The 7 T cell receptor beta chains listed next were all sequenced from one sample in a study of shared clonotypes between healthy human individuals. The data were produced by immunoSEQ multiplex PCR, yet TCRdb's version contains in-frame clones alone and is incomplete. The sample has about 2.1 million clones; approximately 94% are singletons. Naive CD8 cells, CD45RO-negative and positively selected for CCR7, excluded terminally differentiated effector memory CD45RA+ cells. The source material was naive CD8+ T cells from PBMCs. The receptors derive from a man between 18 and 29 years old in good health. Some clones in this sample may be carry-over from other donors' samples.

The chain is built from TRBV7-3 and TRBJ2-1, with D maybe TRBD2 (7 bases). The ends were cut back, 5 bases at V and 0 bases at J, with 17 bases in the middle. Germline V lookup: CDR1 SGHTA, CDR2 FQGTGA. This CDR3 comprises 17 residues. CDR3 sequence (DNA): TGTGCCAGCAGCCTCCACGGGGGCGGGAGCTCCTACAATGAGCAGTTCTTC. It codes for CASSLHGGGSSYNEQFF.

A word on this clone: The sample contains more than one DNA sequence encoding this CDR3. The chain links TRBV18 to TRBJ2-7; TRBD1 matches at 8 bases. V was pared by 2 bases and J by 1 base, with 1 base of the junction left unmatched. The CDR3 length is 14 residues. Germline V gives CDR1 KGHSH, CDR2 LQKENI. Here the CDR3 reads CASSPDRGSYEQYF. CDR3 DNA: TGTGCCAGCTCACCAGACAGGGGTTCCTACGAGCAGTACTTC.

This sequence joins TRBV29-1 and TRBJ2-7, with D perhaps assigned TRBD1 or TRBD2 (6 bases each). V gave up 6 bases and J gave up 3 bases, with 21 bases separating them. The CDR3 runs to 15 residues. Germline V gene sequence: CDR1 SQVTM, CDR2 ANQGSEA. The CDR3 nucleotides are TGCAGCGTAGGCCGGGACTCCGGGGGCCTCTACGAGCAGTACTTC. It specifies CSVGRDSGGLYEQYF.

Here the CDR3 reads CASSIPIILGRSTGELFF. CDR3 in DNA: TGTGCCAGTAGTATTCCAATTATTCTTGGTCGTAGCACCGGGGAGCTGTTTTTT. The chain carries TRBV19 and TRBJ2-2, with D unclear. CDR1 and CDR2 (germline): LNHDA, SQIVND (reference sequence). The CDR3 is made up of 18 amino acids. The germline V and J ends were trimmed by 3 bases and 4 bases, with 21 bases remaining between them.

In its sample, this clone was seen once. The chain joins TRBV27 to TRBJ2-7; D could derive from TRBD1 or TRBD2 (6 bases each). The length of the CDR3 is 15 residues. CDR1 is MNHEY and CDR2 is SMNVEV in the germline V gene (reference sequence). V lost 1 base, J lost 3 bases, and 13 bases lay in between. The CDR3 reads CASSLWGAYVYEQYF. The CDR3 DNA sequence: TGTGCCAGCAGTTTATGGGGGGCTTATGTCTACGAGCAGTACTTC.

A remark on this clone: The same CDR3 is also encoded by other DNA sequences in this sample. The genes are TRBV27 and TRBJ1-1, with D hard to call. Trimming removed 1 base at V and 0 bases at J, with 3 bases between. CDR3 size: 13 residues. Germline assignment: CDR1 MNHEY and CDR2 SMNVEV (reference sequence). Written as DNA, the CDR3 is TGTGCCAGCAGTTTATTCGTGAACACTGAAGCTTTCTTT. Its translation: CASSLFVNTEAFF.

A word on this clone: Compared with germline, one end of the junction differs, possibly owing to a read error. This chain's CDR3 is CAISPPDRETQYF. In DNA form, the CDR3 reads TGTGCCATCAGCCCTCCGGATCGAGAGACCCAGTACTTC. The rearrangement links TRBV9 to TRBJ2-5; D gene ambiguous. CDR1 is SGDLS, CDR2 YYNGEE, per germline. CDR3 size: 13 residues.